A selection of T cell receptor beta chains follows, all from one sample in a study of low-dose radiotherapy and immunotherapy resistance in tumors. TCRdb reprocessed the reads via MiXCR and lists one record per CDR3 protein. This table holds more than 90,000 distinct CDR3 sequences, more than 20% found once. The sequencing used PBMCs, collected after low-dose radiotherapy plus immunotherapy. These receptors all come from a male donor with prostate cancer. CDR3s include the opening cysteine and the closing phenylalanine or tryptophan. A D gene is named only where the DNA matches it firmly. A clone size is listed for some rows: how often the clone was seen (once, few, many), or a class if it is expanded.

CDR3nt	CDR3aa	abundance	j_gene	v_gene	d_gene
TGTGCCAGCAGTTCATGGACAGGGAGCGACGAGACCCAGTACTTC	CASSSWTGSDETQYF	-	TRBJ2-5	TRBV12-3/TRBV12-4	TRBD1
TGTGCCAGCTACAGGGGGCTCGGGGCCAACGTCCTGACTTTC	CASYRGLGANVLTF	many	TRBJ2-6	TRBV6-1	TRBD1
TGTGCCAGTAGTACCCTGGGGGGCAATGAGCAGTTCTTC	CASSTLGGNEQFF	many	TRBJ2-1	TRBV19	-
TGCAGTGCTCGAGACAAACAAGACAATTCACCCCTCCACTTT	CSARDKQDNSPLHF	-	TRBJ1-6	TRBV20-1	-
TGTGCCAGCAGCTCGGCTGGGGACAGGGGAAACTATGGCTACACCTTC	CASSSAGDRGNYGYTF	many	TRBJ1-2	TRBV7-9	TRBD1
TGTGCCAGCAGCGTAGGTGTCAGCGGGGCCTACAATGAGCAGTTCTTC	CASSVGVSGAYNEQFF	few	TRBJ2-1	TRBV5-5	TRBD2
TGTGCCAGCAGTGACTGGGGGGGAAGTGAGCAGTTCTTC	CASSDWGGSEQFF	few	TRBJ2-1	TRBV6-4	TRBD2
TGCGCCAGCAGCTCCGGACCCAGGGGGAGCTCCTACGAGCAGTACTTC	CASSSGPRGSSYEQYF	medium-sized	TRBJ2-7	TRBV5-1	TRBD1
TGTGCCAGCAGCTTAAGGGGGGGAGCAGATGCCTACAATGAGCAGTTCTTC	CASSLRGGADAYNEQFF	many	TRBJ2-1	TRBV7-8	-
TGTGCCAGCAGTGAACGAAGGGGCCCATTTAATGAGCAGTTCTTC	CASSERRGPFNEQFF	many	TRBJ2-1	TRBV6-1	-
TGTGTCCCCCCGCGTCTGGAGCCCCCGGCCCATGAGCAGTTCTTC	CVPPRLEPPAHEQFF	many	TRBJ2-1	TRBV12-3/TRBV12-4	-
TGCGCCAGCAGCCGGACAGGGCACACCGGGGAGCTGTTTTTT	CASSRTGHTGELFF	many	TRBJ2-2	TRBV5-1	TRBD1
TGTGCCAGCAGCCAGACACGGACAGGGGTCAGCTCTGGAAACACCATATATTTT	CASSQTRTGVSSGNTIYF	many	TRBJ1-3	TRBV6-6	TRBD1
TGCAGCGCTGGAGGGGGATTTACTGGAAACACCATATATTTT	CSAGGGFTGNTIYF	many	TRBJ1-3	TRBV29-1	-
TGTGCCAGCAGTGAAAGCGCGGCAGAGACCTACAATGAGCAGTTCTTC	CASSESAAETYNEQFF	many	TRBJ2-1	TRBV6-1	-
TGTGCCAGCAGCTTTCCGGGGACCGGCACAGATACGCAGTATTTT	CASSFPGTGTDTQYF	many	TRBJ2-3	TRBV5-1	-
TGTGCCAGCTCACCCGACGGGGTCGAGGAGACCCAGTACTTC	CASSPDGVEETQYF	many	TRBJ2-5	TRBV18	-
TGTGCCACCGAGTCGGGTCGGCAGGCCTATGGCTACACCTTC	CATESGRQAYGYTF	many	TRBJ1-2	TRBV19	-
TGTGCCAGCAGCTTAGGGTTCGGCGAGAAATACAATGAGCAGTTCTTC	CASSLGFGEKYNEQFF	few	TRBJ2-1	TRBV11-2	-
TGCGCCAGCAGCGCGGGACTAGCGGGGGGAGTAGATGAGCAGTTCTTC	CASSAGLAGGVDEQFF	many	TRBJ2-1	TRBV5-1	TRBD2
TGTGCCAGCAGCGCTACCACAGGGGAATACGAGCAGTACTTC	CASSATTGEYEQYF	many	TRBJ2-7	TRBV5-4	TRBD1
TGTGCCTGGACGAGCGGGGTACTAGGTCCGCAGTACTTC	CAWTSGVLGPQYF	few	TRBJ2-7	TRBV30	TRBD2
TGTGCCAGCAGTTTAAACAGGAGGTCCCCTACCTACGAGCAGTACTTC	CASSLNRRSPTYEQYF	-	TRBJ2-7	TRBV27	-
TGCGCCAGCAGCTTGCGGCCTGTCTACGAGCAGTACTTC	CASSLRPVYEQYF	many	TRBJ2-7	TRBV5-1	-
TGTGCCAGCAGGAACCGGGACACGAACTATGGCTACACCTTC	CASRNRDTNYGYTF	many	TRBJ1-2	TRBV5-6	-
TGTGCCAGCAGTATTAGCGGGGGCACCTTCAATGAGCAGTTCTTC	CASSISGGTFNEQFF	many	TRBJ2-1	TRBV28	TRBD2
TGTGCCAGCAGTGAAGCGCGGGACGGGGAGCTGTTTTTT	CASSEARDGELFF	many	TRBJ2-2	TRBV2	-
TGTGCCAGCAGCCAGGGGGGTACAGATACGCAGTATTTT	CASSQGGTDTQYF	many	TRBJ2-3	TRBV6-1	-
TGTGCCAGCTCACCACCGAGGAGCGGGAGAGGGGAGACCCAGTACTTC	CASSPPRSGRGETQYF	many	TRBJ2-5	TRBV18	TRBD2
TGCGCCAGCAGCTTGCAGGGGGCGCACAGTGGCTACACCTTC	CASSLQGAHSGYTF	-	TRBJ1-2	TRBV5-1	TRBD1
TGCGCCAGCAGCTTGGGACAGAGTGGGGAGCCCCAGCATTTT	CASSLGQSGEPQHF	many	TRBJ1-5	TRBV7-2	TRBD1
TGTGCCAGCAGCTCGAGCGGGGGGGCCTACAATGAGCAGTTCTTC	CASSSSGGAYNEQFF	many	TRBJ2-1	TRBV7-6	TRBD2
TGCAGTGCTAGAGATCCCGGGACTAGCGGTTACGCGAACACCGGGGAGCTGTTTTTT	CSARDPGTSGYANTGELFF	many	TRBJ2-2	TRBV20-1	TRBD2